Listed below are T cell receptor beta chains from one sample, sequenced in a study of T cell responses to AZD1222 COVID-19 vaccine. Here immunoSEQ multiplex PCR was the method, and the copy in TCRdb shows in-frame clones only, minus some. The repertoire holds 100,000 to 150,000 clones, with approximately 92% as singletons. The source material was peripheral blood, sampled 28 days after the second AZD1222 dose. These receptors all come from an adult who received the AZD1222 COVID-19 vaccine. Each CDR3 is given with its conserved first and last residue. A D gene is named only where the DNA matches it firmly. Clone size, where shown, is once, few, many, or a class for clones that have expanded.

>TRBV5-4|12|.|TRBJ1-1|.
CASSSRDNVAFF
TGTGCCAGCAGCTCGCGCGACAACGTGGCTTTCTTT
>TRBV7-9|14|.|TRBJ1-2|TRBD1
CASSLGQGGLGYTF
TGTGCCAGCAGCTTAGGGCAGGGGGGTCTTGGCTACACCTTC
>TRBV30|15|.|TRBJ2-1|TRBD2
CAWSVRLAGGNEQFF
TGTGCCTGGAGTGTACGACTAGCGGGGGGGAATGAGCAGTTCTTC
>TRBV29-1|11|.|TRBJ1-2|.
CSVGGQAGYTF
TGCAGCGTCGGGGGGCAGGCCGGCTACACCTTC
>TRBV10-3|14|.|TRBJ2-1|TRBD2
CAISPGLLNNEQFF
TGTGCCATCAGCCCGGGACTACTTAACAATGAGCAGTTCTTC
>TRBV6-1|14|.|TRBJ1-1|.
CASSESGGETEAFF
TGTGCCAGCAGTGAATCTGGGGGAGAAACTGAAGCTTTCTTT
>TRBV5-1|15|.|TRBJ1-4|.
CASSQTGTPGEKLFF
TGCGCCAGCAGCCAAACCGGGACGCCAGGTGAAAAACTGTTTTTT
>TRBV2|14|.|TRBJ1-2|TRBD1
CASSGQGAMYGYTF
TGTGCCAGCAGTGGTCAGGGGGCAATGTATGGCTACACCTTC
>TRBV7-3|13|.|TRBJ2-5|.
CASSLNRKETQYF
TGTGCCAGCAGCTTAAACAGAAAAGAGACCCAGTACTTC
>TRBV28|14|.|TRBJ2-5|TRBD2
CASSLGRGKETQYF
TGTGCCAGCAGTTTAGGGAGGGGTAAGGAGACCCAGTACTTC
>TRBV28|15|.|TRBJ2-1|.
CASSLLGTGENEQFF
TGTGCCAGCAGTTTATTAGGCACTGGTGAGAATGAGCAGTTCTTC
>TRBV10-3|15|.|TRBJ1-4|.
CAISESTADNEKLFF
TGTGCCATCAGTGAGAGTACCGCAGATAATGAAAAACTGTTTTTT
>TRBV7-9|13|.|TRBJ1-1|.
CASSPSGVTEAFF
TGTGCCAGCAGCCCGTCTGGGGTAACTGAAGCTTTCTTT
>TRBV14|14|.|TRBJ1-2|.
CASSPRRDNYGYTF
TGTGCCAGCAGCCCCAGAAGGGATAACTATGGCTACACCTTC
>TRBV18|15|.|TRBJ1-4|.
CASSPEDRANEKLFF
TGTGCCAGCTCACCGGAGGACAGAGCTAATGAAAAACTGTTTTTT
>TRBV19|17|.|TRBJ1-5|.
CASTLWDSIFSNQPQHF
TGTGCCAGTACCTTGTGGGACTCCATCTTTAGCAATCAGCCCCAGCATTTT
>TRBV18|16|.|TRBJ1-3|TRBD1
CASSPSDRVSGNTIYF
TGTGCCAGCTCACCATCCGACAGGGTCTCTGGAAACACCATATATTTT
>TRBV7-9|16|.|TRBJ2-2|.
CASSLARLVGTGELFF
TGTGCCAGCAGCTTAGCGCGACTAGTAGGGACCGGGGAGCTGTTTTTT
>TRBV30|14|.|TRBJ1-1|TRBD1
CAWSRQGGGLEAFF
TGTGCCTGGAGTAGACAGGGTGGCGGGTTGGAAGCTTTCTTT
>TRBV7-9|13|.|TRBJ1-1|.
CASSPRSDTEAFF
TGTGCCAGCTCCCCGCGGTCCGACACTGAAGCTTTCTTT
>TRBV10-3|14|.|TRBJ1-1|.
CAISGVEGGTEAFF
TGTGCCATCAGTGGCGTGGAGGGAGGAACTGAAGCTTTCTTT
>TRBV5-1|15|.|TRBJ1-3|.
CASSLAFLSGNTIYF
TGCGCCAGCAGCTTGGCCTTCCTCTCTGGAAACACCATATATTTT
>TRBV3-1/TRBV3-2|13|.|TRBJ2-3|.
CASSQGRGDTQYF
TGTGCCAGCAGCCAAGGCAGGGGAGATACGCAGTATTTT
>TRBV7-2|13|once|TRBJ1-4|.
CASSVGGNEKLFF
TGTGCCAGCAGCGTCGGGGGTAATGAAAAACTGTTTTTT
>TRBV3-1/TRBV3-2|14|.|TRBJ2-7|.
CASSQWGSSYEQYF
TGTGCCAGCAGCCAATGGGGGAGCTCCTACGAGCAGTACTTC
>TRBV27|16|.|TRBJ1-4|.
CASSLSRGAYQEKLFF
TGTGCCAGCAGTTTATCAAGAGGGGCCTACCAGGAAAAACTGTTTTTT
>TRBV18|14|.|TRBJ2-7|TRBD1
CASSPRDREGLANF
TGTGCCAGCTCACCGCGGGACAGGGAGGGATTGGCTAATTTC
>TRBV3-1/TRBV3-2|15|.|TRBJ2-1|.
CASSQVGTILNEQFF
TGTGCCAGCAGCCAAGTCGGGACCATTCTAAATGAGCAGTTCTTC
>TRBV18|15|.|TRBJ2-3|.
CASSPGWESTDTQYF
TGTGCCAGCTCACCCGGCTGGGAGAGCACAGATACGCAGTATTTT
>TRBV5-1|14|.|TRBJ2-5|TRBD1
CASSAGQGQETQYF
TGCGCCAGCAGCGCGGGACAGGGCCAAGAGACCCAGTACTTC
>TRBV9|15|.|TRBJ2-5|TRBD1
CASSEGDRGQETQYF
TGTGCCAGCAGCGAGGGGGACAGGGGTCAAGAGACCCAGTACTTC
>TRBV9|15|.|TRBJ2-7|.
CASSVGWTGKYEQYF
TGTGCCAGCAGCGTAGGTTGGACGGGGAAATACGAGCAGTACTTC
>TRBV29-1|13|few|TRBJ1-4|.
CSVGGAPNEKLFF
TGCAGCGTTGGAGGGGCCCCTAATGAAAAACTGTTTTTT
>TRBV6-5|15|.|TRBJ1-3|TRBD1
CASSRLTGGGNTIYF
TGTGCCAGCAGCCGACTAACAGGGGGCGGAAACACCATATATTTT
>TRBV5-1|16|.|TRBJ2-2|.
CASNLENSANTGELFF
TGCGCCAGTAATCTCGAAAATAGCGCGAACACCGGGGAGCTGTTTTTT
>TRBV4-1|17|.|TRBJ2-1|TRBD2
CASSQEPGLAVYNEQFF
TGCGCCAGCAGCCAAGAACCGGGACTAGCGGTCTACAATGAGCAGTTCTTC
>TRBV9|16|.|TRBJ2-2|TRBD2
CASSVSSGGPTGELFF
TGTGCCAGCAGCGTATCTAGCGGGGGACCCACCGGGGAGCTGTTTTTT
>TRBV11-3|16|.|TRBJ1-3|.
CASRARGSPSGNTIYF
TGTGCCAGCAGAGCGAGGGGGAGTCCCTCTGGAAACACCATATATTTT
>TRBV2|15|.|TRBJ2-5|TRBD1
CASGRSRGTQETQYF
TGTGCCAGCGGGCGAAGCAGGGGGACCCAAGAGACCCAGTACTTC
>TRBV2|14|.|TRBJ1-6|.
CASSENSYNSPLHF
TGTGCCAGCAGTGAAAACTCCTATAATTCACCCCTCCACTTT
>TRBV7-2|14|.|TRBJ1-5|.
CASSHPGYNQPQHF
TGTGCCAGCAGCCACCCGGGATACAATCAGCCCCAGCATTTT
>TRBV5-1|15|.|TRBJ1-4|.
CASSLASGANEKLFF
TGCGCCAGCAGCTTGGCATCCGGGGCTAACGAAAAACTGTTTTTT
>TRBV18|17|.|TRBJ1-2|.
CASSLNREIAEQYGYTF
TGTGCCAGCTCCCTGAATAGGGAAATCGCTGAACAATATGGCTACACCTTC
>TRBV28|11|.|TRBJ1-1|.
CASRRNTEAFF
TGTGCCAGCAGACGAAATACTGAAGCTTTCTTT
>TRBV4-1|16|.|TRBJ2-1|TRBD2
CASSQDPGLAVNEQFF
TGCGCCAGCAGCCAAGACCCAGGACTAGCGGTCAATGAGCAGTTCTTC
>TRBV10-2|14|.|TRBJ2-1|.
CASTLTSSDNEQFF
TGCGCCAGCACCCTGACCAGTTCCGACAATGAGCAGTTCTTC
>TRBV19|14|.|TRBJ1-5|.
CASSMTASNQPQHF
TGTGCCAGTAGTATGACGGCGAGCAATCAGCCCCAGCATTTT
>TRBV30|12|.|TRBJ1-5|.
CAWSTPNQPQHF
TGTGCCTGGAGTACCCCAAATCAGCCCCAGCATTTT